The clone carrying this T cell receptor beta chain was counted a few times. CDR1 and CDR2 (germline): MDHEN, SYDVKM. This CDR3 spans 19 amino acids. V lost 6 bases to trimming and J lost 2 bases; unmatched junction nucleotides: 18. The sample originates from a study of T-cell reconstitution after alpha-beta-depleted transplantation in children. Unique molecular identifiers were built into the TCRbeta library. TCRdb processed the PCR reads anew with MiXCR; each CDR3 protein has one entry. This sample has around 400,000 distinct CDR3 sequences, with roughly 22% found just once. The V and J genes are TRBV28 and TRBJ2-3; 9 bases agree with TRBD2. Sequences were derived from PBMCs from the stem cell graft donor, sampled from the stem cell graft. This receptor was obtained from a human donor who donated a stem cell graft to a child with acute myeloid leukemia. The CDR3 is CASRTLSLVAGAPTDTQYF. CDR3 coding DNA: TGTGCCAGCAGAACTTTGTCCCTTGTAGCGGGGGCCCCCACAGATACGCAGTATTTT.